These 24 T cell receptor beta chains share one sample of origin, sequenced in a study of tumor and adjacent non-tumor tissue in lung cancer. A modified ARM-PCR protocol with three rounds of nested PCR amplified TCRbeta. TCRdb re-called the multiplex PCR reads through MiXCR, storing one row per CDR3 protein. The repertoire includes more than 45,000 distinct CDR3 sequences, under 75% of them detected once, and around 28% sits in the top ten. This sample's RNA came from whole unsorted tissue. This non-tumor lung sample came from over 3 cm beyond the tumor edge. The material sequenced was distant non-tumor lung tissue. Receptor source: a woman aged 70 to 79 with non-small cell lung cancer.

On this clonotype itself: Since a much larger clone is just one base distant, this may be a read error. In this CDR3 the conserved last residue, phenylalanine or tryptophan, is missing, so a read error is likely. The chain couples TRBV20-1 to TRBJ2-5; D uncertain. CDR3 size: 16 residues. Germline V gene lookup returns CDR1 DFQATT and CDR2 SNEGSKA (reference sequence). Trimming shortened V by 3 bases and J by 5 bases, and 22 bases separated the two germline ends. The CDR3 region has the DNA TGCAGTGCTAGTGGAGCTCCGGCGACCCACGGGGAGACCCAGTACTTA. It is translated as CSASGAPATHGETQYL.

This chain uses TRBV7-8 with TRBJ2-1; 8 positions agree with TRBD2. The J segment lost 9 bases and the V segment lost 4 bases, leaving 11 bases of the junction unmatched. The CDR3 has 15 residues. Germline V gives CDR1 SGHVS, CDR2 FQNEAQ. CDR3 protein: CASSSLTGTRIEQFF. For the CDR3, the DNA is TGTGCCAGCAGCTCCCTCACCGGGACTAGGATTGAGCAGTTCTTC.

This clonotype has only a few counts. V is TRBV29-1 and J is TRBJ2-3, with TRBD2 matching over 10 bases. Germline V gene sequence: CDR1 SQVTM, CDR2 ANQGSEA. Unmatched junction bases numbered 16, after V lost 5 bases and J lost 11 bases. This CDR3 comprises 15 residues. DNA for the CDR3: TGCAGCGTTAGCCTCCTAGCGGGAGATGTGGTAGGGCAGTATTTT. Residues: CSVSLLAGDVVGQYF.

Worth noting for this clonotype: This is likely a read error, given that the CDR3 carries no conserved phenylalanine or tryptophan at its end. The chain links TRBV10-3 to TRBJ2-7, with TRBD2 matching over 14 bases. In germline, CDR1 is ENHRY, CDR2 SYGVKD. The CDR3 sequence is 16 residues long. CDR3 loop: CAIRESGTSGRNEQYL. The CDR3 bases are TGTGCCATCAGAGAGTCTGGGACTAGCGGGAGAAACGAGCAGTACTTG.

Remarks on this clonotype: At one end the junction does not follow the germline gene, possibly because of a read error. The gene calls are TRBV29-1 and TRBJ2-1; no reliable D call. CDR1 is SQVTM and CDR2 is ANQGSEA in the germline V gene. The CDR3 extends over 12 amino acids. CDR3 DNA sequence: TGCAGCGTAGACTCAGCGTACAATGAGCAGCTCTTC. Translating gives CSVDSAYNEQLF.

This clonotype was recorded at least ten times. The chain combines TRBV24-1 with TRBJ2-1; 16 bases map to TRBD2. Germline V CDR1 and CDR2: KGHDR, SFDVKD. The CDR3 loop spans 16 amino acids. The ends lost 4 bases at V and 7 bases at J; junction bases unmatched: 3. The CDR3 sequence: CATSDPGLAGGNEQFF. The DNA of the CDR3 is TGTGCCACCAGTGACCCGGGACTAGCGGGAGGGAATGAGCAGTTCTTC.

Concerning this clonotype: It is likely a read error, because the conserved phenylalanine at the end of the CDR3 is missing. The V and J genes are TRBV7-8 and TRBJ2-3; 9 bases map to TRBD2. The CDR3 extends over 15 amino acids. Germline V gene data show CDR1 as SGHVS and CDR2 as FQNEAQ. The CDR3, as DNA: TGTTCCTGCAGTTTGACTAGCGGTCGTGCAGATACGCAGTATTAT. Protein product: CSCSLTSGRADTQYY.

The chain uses TRBV2 and TRBJ2-2, with D possibly being TRBD2 (6 bases). The length of the CDR3 is 13 residues. The germline V and J ends were trimmed by 6 bases and 4 bases, with 9 bases remaining between them. Germline V CDR1 and CDR2: SNHLY, FYNNEI. This CDR3 is CASSRDFTGELFF. For the CDR3, the DNA is TGTGCCAGCAGCAGGGACTTCACCGGGGAGCTGTTTTTT. Looking up the rest from reference TRBV2 and TRBJ2-2 gives the full variable domain: EPEVTQTPSHQVTQMGQEVILRCVPISNHLYFYWYRQILGQKVEFLVSFYNNEISEKSEIFDDQFSVERPDGSNFTLKIRSTKLEDSAMYFCASSRDFTGELFFGEGSRLTVL.

The V call is TRBV11-2, the J call TRBJ1-1; 7 bases are shared with TRBD1. The germline V gene encodes CDR1 SGHAT and CDR2 FQNNGV. The J segment lost 6 bases and the V segment lost 5 bases, leaving 12 bases of the junction unmatched. The CDR3 extends over 15 amino acids. The CDR3 DNA follows: TGTGCCAGCAGCAAACGCCGGGACAGTAATTCTGAAGCTTTCTTT. This translates into CASSKRRDSNSEAFF.

In the case of this clonotype: A much bigger clone sits one base away, suggesting this may be a read error. The chain couples TRBV5-1 to TRBJ1-1; D perhaps matches TRBD1 (6 bases). CDR3 size: 14 residues. Looked up from germline, CDR1 is SGHRS and CDR2 is YFSETQ. V lost 2 bases, J lost 7 bases, and 15 bases lay in between. The CDR3 reads CASSFVGGHNEAFF. In DNA form, the CDR3 reads TGCGCCAGCAGCTTCGTCGGGGGACATAATGAAGCTTTCTTT. The entire variable domain, with the rest obtained from reference TRBV5-1 and TRBJ1-1, is as follows: KAGVTQTPRYLIKTRGQQVTLSCSPISGHRSVSWYQQTPGQGLQFLFEYFSETQRNKGNFPGRFSGRQFSNSRSEMNVSTLELGDSALYLCASSFVGGHNEAFFGQGTRLTVV.

A remark on this clonotype: At one boundary the junction diverges from the germline segment, which might be a read error. The CDR3 region has the DNA TGTGCCTGGAGCCAGGGACAGGGGGCTAGTGACTGCATCTTC. This encodes CAWSQGQGASDCIF. This chain connects TRBV30 to TRBJ1-2, with 12 bases that match TRBD1. Germline CDR1 reads GTSNPN; CDR2 reads SVGIG (reference sequence). This CDR3 has 14 residues.

This clonotype was counted once. No conserved phenylalanine or tryptophan ends this CDR3, so it is likely a read error. The rearrangement uses TRBV4-1 and TRBJ1-1, with 11 bases matching TRBD1. There are 15 residues in the CDR3. Germline CDR1 reads MGHRA; CDR2 reads YSYEKL. The CDR3 sequence: CASNQDRGRSTEAFY. The CDR3 nucleotides are TGTGCCAGCAACCAGGACAGGGGGCGGTCGACTGAAGCTTTCTAT.

This clonotype has at least ten counts. The V and J genes are TRBV12-3 or TRBV12-4 and TRBJ2-1; TRBD2 matches 9 bases. CDR3 length: 17 amino acids. V dropped 6 bases and J dropped 13; count of bases not matched to a gene: 22. CDR3 DNA sequence: TGTGCCAGCAGCTCCAGTTGGGGCGGGAGGGCCACTATTCCTCAGTTCTTC. This codes for CASSSSWGGRATIPQFF.

Worth noting for this clonotype: Possible read error: a much larger clone is one base away. The chain combines TRBV5-1 with TRBJ2-1, with 7 bases identical to TRBD1. The CDR3 spans 13 residues. CDR1 is SGHRS and CDR2 is YFSETQ in the germline V gene. The CDR3 DNA reads TGCGCCAGCAGCTTGGGAGGGGGCGATGAGCAGTTGTTC. Its translation is CASSLGGGDEQLF.

As regards this clonotype: This may be a read error, as it is one base from a much larger clone. The chain carries TRBV28 and TRBJ2-7; D unresolved. Germline V lookup: CDR1 MDHEN, CDR2 SYDVKM. The CDR3 runs to 11 residues. CDR3 coding DNA: TGTGTCAGCAGTTTCGTCTACGAGCAGTACTTC. As protein: CVSSFVYEQYF.

This clonotype has a handful of counts. The rearrangement joins TRBV29-1 to TRBJ1-2; possibly TRBD1 for D (5 bases). Trimming took off 3 bases at V and 8 bases at J, with 16 bases between the two ends. The CDR3 covers 13 residues. Germline V lookup: CDR1 SQVTM, CDR2 ANQGSEA. CDR3 DNA sequence: TGCAGCGTTGAGCTGAGGACAAGTGGAGGCTACACCTTC. Translation: CSVELRTSGGYTF. Together with reference TRBV29-1 and TRBJ1-2, the CDR3 gives the full variable domain: SAVISQKPSRDICQRGTSLTIQCQVDSQVTMMFWYRQQPGQSLTLIATANQGSEATYESGFVIDKFPISRPNLTFSTLTVSNMSPEDSSIYLCSVELRTSGGYTFGSGTRLTVV.

As to this clonotype: Compared with germline, one end of the junction differs, possibly owing to a read error. The V gene is TRBV5-1, the J gene TRBJ1-1; D is possibly TRBD1 (5 bases). The CDR3 has 14 amino acids. Per germline, CDR1 SGHRS and CDR2 YFSETQ. The CDR3 DNA reads TGCGCCAGCAGCTCAAGGACATTGAACACTGAACCTTTCTTC. Amino acid sequence: CASSSRTLNTEPFF.

The chain is built from TRBV30 and TRBJ1-1, with D uncertain. The CDR3 is made up of 11 amino acids. Germline lookup yields CDR1 GTSNPN and CDR2 SVGIG (reference sequence). Deletions cut 4 bases from V and 3 bases from J, with 6 bases between. CDR3 sequence: CAWNLDTEAFF. DNA of the CDR3: TGTGCCTGGAATCTGGACACTGAAGCTTTCTTT.

In regard to this clonotype: A read error may be the cause here, since a much bigger clone is one base away. V gene TRBV29-1 combines with J gene TRBJ2-1; the D call may be TRBD1 or TRBD2 (5 bases each). The CDR3 consists of 14 residues. CDR1 is SQVTM, CDR2 ANQGSEA, per germline. The CDR3 DNA reads as TGCAGCGCCGAGGGGTCTAGCAGGAGCAATGAGCAGATCTTC. The encoded protein is CSAEGSSRSNEQIF.

This clonotype was seen a handful of times. The CDR3: CSGGQGNTEAFF. DNA of the CDR3: TGCAGTGGAGGACAGGGTAACACTGAAGCTTTCTTT. The genes are TRBV20-1 and TRBJ1-1; 8 bases align to TRBD1. The CDR3 loop spans 12 amino acids. Looked up from germline, CDR1 is DFQATT and CDR2 is SNEGSKA (reference sequence). V was clipped by 7 bases and J by 2 bases; unmatched bases: 3.

The CDR3: CASSCGTDPNNEQFF. The CDR3 DNA reads TGTGCCAGCAGTTGCGGAACAGACCCTAACAATGAGCAGTTCTTC. V gene TRBV6-5 combines with J gene TRBJ2-1; no clear D gene. CDR1 is MNHEY and CDR2 is SVGAGI in the germline V gene. The CDR3 length is 15 residues. Deletions cut 4 bases from V and 5 bases from J, with 15 bases between.

On this clonotype: The CDR3 carries no conserved terminal phenylalanine or tryptophan, so it likely arises from a read error. V and J are TRBV11-3 and TRBJ2-3; D might be TRBD2 (6 bases). In germline, CDR1 is SGHNT, CDR2 YENEEA. This CDR3 has 15 residues. Deletions cut 3 bases from V and 2 bases from J, with 12 bases between. CDR3 bases: TGTGCCAGCAGCTTTGAGGGACTCTACACAGATACGCAGTATTAT. Translating gives CASSFEGLYTDTQYY.

The CDR3 region is CASGPDTSIGELFF. CDR3 bases: TGTGCCAGCGGTCCGGACACGAGCATCGGGGAGCTGTTTTTT. The J gene is TRBJ2-2, the V gene TRBV4-2; possible D gene TRBD1, 5 bases. This CDR3 is 14 amino acids long. Germline-derived CDR1 and CDR2 are LGHNA and YNFKEQ. V lost 8 bases and J lost 7, with 17 bases in between.

The rearrangement joins TRBV28 to TRBJ2-4; TRBD1 is a possible D gene (5 bases). Trimming removed 10 bases at V and 6 bases at J, with 22 bases between. Per the germline V gene, CDR1 is MDHEN and CDR2 is SYDVKM. CDR3 length equals 15 residues. The CDR3 nucleotides are TGTGCCAACTTGAATCCAGGACAAGGGGTAAACATTCAGTACTTC. It translates to CANLNPGQGVNIQYF.